This T cell receptor beta chain is drawn from a study of shared clonotypes between healthy human individuals. Study context: CD4 naive and CD4 memory each took three plates per donor, while CD8 naive took two and CD8 memory one.

The CDR3 is 13 residues long. The germline V gene has CDR1 SGHAT and CDR2 FQNNGV. With 1 base removed from V and 3 bases from J, the gap between germline ends came to 7 bases. Note on this clone: Its antigen is unknown. The sample holds other DNA sequences that translate to the same CDR3.

Samples underwent the assay at deep level. In the authors' workflow: ImmunoSEQ output lacked quality scores and full-length reads, limiting matched filtering. TCRdb keeps only in-frame clones here, not all; method: immunoSEQ multiplex PCR. The D gene and trimming were derived from the DNA, and the V and J assignments and clone size from that table. The profile shows 2 million to 2.5 million clones, 85% to 95% of them singletons. Selected positively for CCR7 and CD45RO-negative, naive CD8 cells excluded terminally differentiated effector memory CD45RA+ cells. Study-level findings and limits: The study generally estimated greater richness for naive than memory subsets.

The sequencing sample was made of naive CD8+ T cells sorted from blood. The chain links TRBV11-2 to TRBJ2-7; D is uncertain. The origin of this receptor is a man between 18 and 29 years old in good health. Here the CDR3 reads CASSLGLVYEQYF. The CDR3 DNA is TGTGCCAGCAGCTTAGGATTGGTCTACGAGCAGTACTTC.